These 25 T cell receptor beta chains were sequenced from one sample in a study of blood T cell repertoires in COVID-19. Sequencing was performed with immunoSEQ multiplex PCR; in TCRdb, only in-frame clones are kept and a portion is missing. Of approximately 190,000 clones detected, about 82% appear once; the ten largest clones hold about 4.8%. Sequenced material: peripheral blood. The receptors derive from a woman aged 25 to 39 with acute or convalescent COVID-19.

The CDR3, as DNA: TGTGCCTGGAGTCCCAGGCGGAACACTGAAGCTTTCTTT. This codes for CAWSPRRNTEAFF. The chain employs TRBV30 and TRBJ1-1; D remains ambiguous. The germline V gene has CDR1 GTSNPN and CDR2 SVGIG (reference sequence). CDR3 size: 13 residues. Trimming took off 2 bases at V and 1 base at J, with 8 bases between the two ends.

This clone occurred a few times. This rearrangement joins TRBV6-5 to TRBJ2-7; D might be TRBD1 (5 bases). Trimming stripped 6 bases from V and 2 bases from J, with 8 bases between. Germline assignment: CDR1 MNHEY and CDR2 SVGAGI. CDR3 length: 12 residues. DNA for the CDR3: TGTGCCAGCAGCAGGGAACCCTACGAGCAGTACTTC. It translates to CASSREPYEQYF.

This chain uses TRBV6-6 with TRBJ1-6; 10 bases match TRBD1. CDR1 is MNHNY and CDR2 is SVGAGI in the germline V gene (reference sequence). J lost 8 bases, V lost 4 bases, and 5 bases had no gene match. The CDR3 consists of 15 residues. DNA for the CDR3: TGTGCCAGCAGTTTATCCGGACAGGGGGATTCACCCCTCCACTTT. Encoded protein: CASSLSGQGDSPLHF.

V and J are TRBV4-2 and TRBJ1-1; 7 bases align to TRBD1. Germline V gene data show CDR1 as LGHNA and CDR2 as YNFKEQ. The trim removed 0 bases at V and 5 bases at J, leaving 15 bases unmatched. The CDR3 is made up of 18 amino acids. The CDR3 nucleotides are TGTGCCAGCAGCCAAGATCTTTTTCCCGGACAGGTAAGGACTGAAGCTTTCTTT. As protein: CASSQDLFPGQVRTEAFF.

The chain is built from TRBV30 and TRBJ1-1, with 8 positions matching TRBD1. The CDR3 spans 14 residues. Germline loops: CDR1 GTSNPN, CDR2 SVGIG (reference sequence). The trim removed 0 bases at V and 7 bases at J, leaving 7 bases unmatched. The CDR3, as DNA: TGTGCCTGGAGTGTAAGCCTTGGGACAGGTGAAGCTTTCTTT. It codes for CAWSVSLGTGEAFF.

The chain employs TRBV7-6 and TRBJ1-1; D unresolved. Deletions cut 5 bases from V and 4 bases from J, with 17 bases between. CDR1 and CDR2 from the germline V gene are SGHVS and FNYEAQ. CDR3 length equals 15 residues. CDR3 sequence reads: CASSHSGGSSTEAFF. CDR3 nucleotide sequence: TGTGCCAGCAGCCATAGCGGAGGGTCGAGCACTGAAGCTTTCTTT.

CDR3 coding DNA: TGTGCCAGCAGCCAGAGGGGGGGATATTCACCCCTCCACTTT. Translation: CASSQRGGYSPLHF. The chain carries TRBV7-9 and TRBJ1-6; perhaps TRBD1 as D (6 bases). The V end lost 5 bases, the J end lost 8 bases, and 13 bases lay between the germline ends. Per germline, CDR1 SEHNR and CDR2 FQNEAQ (reference sequence). This CDR3 is built from 14 residues.

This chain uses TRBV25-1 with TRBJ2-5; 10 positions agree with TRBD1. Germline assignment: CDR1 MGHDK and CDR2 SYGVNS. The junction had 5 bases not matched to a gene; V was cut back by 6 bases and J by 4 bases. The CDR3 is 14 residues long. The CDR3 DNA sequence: TGTGCCAGCAGAGGGACAGGGGTGAGAGAGACCCAGTACTTC. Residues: CASRGTGVRETQYF.

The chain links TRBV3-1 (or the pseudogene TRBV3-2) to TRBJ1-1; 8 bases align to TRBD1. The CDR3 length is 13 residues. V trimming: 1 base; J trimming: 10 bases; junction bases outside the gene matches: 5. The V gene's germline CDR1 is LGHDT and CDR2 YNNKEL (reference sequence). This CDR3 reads CASSQGRGRGAFF. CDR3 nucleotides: TGTGCCAGCAGCCAAGGCAGGGGGCGCGGAGCTTTCTTT.

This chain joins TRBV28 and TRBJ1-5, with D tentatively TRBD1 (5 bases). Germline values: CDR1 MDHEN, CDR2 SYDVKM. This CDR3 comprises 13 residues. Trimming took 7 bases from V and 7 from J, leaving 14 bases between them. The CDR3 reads CASIRWGDQPQHF. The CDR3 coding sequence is TGTGCCAGCATCCGGTGGGGGGACCAGCCCCAGCATTTT.

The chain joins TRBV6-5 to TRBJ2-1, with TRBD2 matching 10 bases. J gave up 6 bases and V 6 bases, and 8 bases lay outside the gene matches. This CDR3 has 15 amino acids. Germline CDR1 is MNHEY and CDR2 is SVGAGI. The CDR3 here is CASRPAGGLSNEQFF. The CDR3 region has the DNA TGTGCCAGCAGGCCAGCGGGAGGGCTTTCCAATGAGCAGTTCTTC.

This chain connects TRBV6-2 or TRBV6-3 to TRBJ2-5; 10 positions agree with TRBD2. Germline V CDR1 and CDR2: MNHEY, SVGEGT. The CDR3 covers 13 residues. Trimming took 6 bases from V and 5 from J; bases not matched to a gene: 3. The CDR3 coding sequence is TGTGCCAGCAGCTTGACTAGCGGGGAGACCCAGTACTTC. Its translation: CASSLTSGETQYF.

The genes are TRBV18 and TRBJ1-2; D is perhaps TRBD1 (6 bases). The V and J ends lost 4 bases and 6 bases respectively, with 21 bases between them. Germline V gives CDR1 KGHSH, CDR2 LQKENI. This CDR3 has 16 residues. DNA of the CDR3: TGTGCCAGCTCACTTGGGACACCGGTTCGGAGAGATGGCTACACCTTC. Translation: CASSLGTPVRRDGYTF. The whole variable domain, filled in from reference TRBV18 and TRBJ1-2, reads NAGVMQNPRHLVRRRGQEARLRCSPMKGHSHVYWYRQLPEEGLKFMVYLQKENIIDESGMPKERFSAEFPKEGPSILRIQQVVRGDSAAYFCASSLGTPVRRDGYTFGSGTRLTVV.

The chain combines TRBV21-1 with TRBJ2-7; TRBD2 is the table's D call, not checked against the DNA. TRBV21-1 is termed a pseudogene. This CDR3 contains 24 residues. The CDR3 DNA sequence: TGTGCCAGCAGCAAAGCAATCGTGAGCCCCTGTAAAGGACTAGCGGGAGTGCACTCCTACGAGCAGTACTTC. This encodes CASSKAIVSPCKGLAGVHSYEQYF.

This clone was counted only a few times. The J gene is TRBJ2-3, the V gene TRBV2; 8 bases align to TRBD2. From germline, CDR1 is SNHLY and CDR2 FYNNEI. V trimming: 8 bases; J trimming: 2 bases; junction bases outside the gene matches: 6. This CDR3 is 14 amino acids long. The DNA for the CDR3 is TGTGCCAGCCTGAGCGGGGGAGTCACAGATACGCAGTATTTT. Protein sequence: CASLSGGVTDTQYF.

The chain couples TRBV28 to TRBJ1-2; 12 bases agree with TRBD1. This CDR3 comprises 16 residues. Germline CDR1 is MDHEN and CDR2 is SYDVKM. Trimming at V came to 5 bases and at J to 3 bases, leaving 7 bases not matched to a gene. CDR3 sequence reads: CASSPGQGASYYGYTF. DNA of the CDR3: TGTGCCAGCAGTCCGGGACAGGGGGCAAGTTACTATGGCTACACCTTC.

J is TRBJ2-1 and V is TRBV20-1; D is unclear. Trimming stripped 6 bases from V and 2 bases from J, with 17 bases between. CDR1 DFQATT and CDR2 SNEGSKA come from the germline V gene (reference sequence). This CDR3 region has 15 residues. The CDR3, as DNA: TGCAGTGCCAGTCCCCCCGGAGATACCTACAATGAGCAGTTCTTC. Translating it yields CSASPPGDTYNEQFF.

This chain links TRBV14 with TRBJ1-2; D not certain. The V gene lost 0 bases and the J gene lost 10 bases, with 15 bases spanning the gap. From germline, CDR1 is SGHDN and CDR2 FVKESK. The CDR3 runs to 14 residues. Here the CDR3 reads CASSQDRSPITYTF. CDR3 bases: TGTGCCAGCAGCCAAGATAGGAGCCCAATAACCTACACCTTC.

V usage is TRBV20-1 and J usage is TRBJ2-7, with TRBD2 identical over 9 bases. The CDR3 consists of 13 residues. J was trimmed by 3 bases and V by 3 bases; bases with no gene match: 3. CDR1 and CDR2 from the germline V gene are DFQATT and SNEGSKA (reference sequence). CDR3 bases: TGCAGTGCTAGTGCGGGAGGGGGCTACGAGCAGTACTTC. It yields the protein CSASAGGGYEQYF.

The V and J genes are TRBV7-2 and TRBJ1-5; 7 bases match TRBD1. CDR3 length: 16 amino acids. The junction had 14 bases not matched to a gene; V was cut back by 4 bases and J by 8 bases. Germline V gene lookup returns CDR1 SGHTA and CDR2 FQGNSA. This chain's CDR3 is CASSYLPTGVGEPQHF. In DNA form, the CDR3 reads TGTGCCAGCAGCTACCTTCCTACAGGGGTTGGTGAGCCCCAGCATTTT.

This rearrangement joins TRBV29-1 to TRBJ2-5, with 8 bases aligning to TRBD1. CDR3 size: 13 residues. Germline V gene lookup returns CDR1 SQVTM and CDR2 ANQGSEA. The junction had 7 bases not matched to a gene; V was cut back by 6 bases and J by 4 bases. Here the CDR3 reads CSVNRGAGETQYF. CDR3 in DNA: TGCAGCGTGAACAGGGGGGCAGGAGAGACCCAGTACTTC. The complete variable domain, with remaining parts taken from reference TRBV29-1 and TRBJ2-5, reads SAVISQKPSRDICQRGTSLTIQCQVDSQVTMMFWYRQQPGQSLTLIATANQGSEATYESGFVIDKFPISRPNLTFSTLTVSNMSPEDSSIYLCSVNRGAGETQYFGPGTRLLVL.

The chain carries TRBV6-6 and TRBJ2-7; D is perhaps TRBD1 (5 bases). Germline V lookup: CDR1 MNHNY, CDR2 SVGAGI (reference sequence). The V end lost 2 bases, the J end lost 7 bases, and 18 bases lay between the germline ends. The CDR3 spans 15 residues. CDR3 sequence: CASSYPTGGVGEQYF. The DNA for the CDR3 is TGTGCCAGCAGTTACCCCACAGGTGGGGTAGGGGAGCAGTACTTC.

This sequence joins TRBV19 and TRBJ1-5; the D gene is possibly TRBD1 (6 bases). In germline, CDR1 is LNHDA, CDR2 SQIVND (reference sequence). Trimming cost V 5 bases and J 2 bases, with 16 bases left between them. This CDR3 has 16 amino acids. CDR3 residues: CASSFTGMAGNQPQHF. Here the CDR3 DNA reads TGTGCCAGTAGTTTCACAGGGATGGCGGGCAATCAGCCCCAGCATTTT.

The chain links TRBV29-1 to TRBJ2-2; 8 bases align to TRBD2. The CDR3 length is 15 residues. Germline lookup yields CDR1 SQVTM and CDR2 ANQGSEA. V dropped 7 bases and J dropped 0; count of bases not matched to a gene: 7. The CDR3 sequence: CSAIGSGANTGELFF. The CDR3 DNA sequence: TGCAGCGCTATTGGTAGCGGGGCGAACACCGGGGAGCTGTTTTTT.

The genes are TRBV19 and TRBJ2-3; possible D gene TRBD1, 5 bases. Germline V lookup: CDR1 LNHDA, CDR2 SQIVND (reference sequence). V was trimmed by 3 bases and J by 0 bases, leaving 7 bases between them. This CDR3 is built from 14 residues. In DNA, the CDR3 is TGTGCCAGTAGTATTAGGGGTAGCACAGATACGCAGTATTTT. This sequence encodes CASSIRGSTDTQYF.